This T cell receptor beta chain originates from a study of technical replicates of blood from several donors. Germline trimming cut 6 bases from V and 5 bases from J; bases unmatched to any gene: 9. Germline values: CDR1 LGHNA, CDR2 YNFKEQ. The CDR3 sequence is 15 residues long. Profiled with immunoSEQ multiplex PCR; TCRdb holds only in-frame clones, not every one. The sample yields tens of thousands of clones, around 97% seen once. The clonotype comes from a human donor in good health. The sample taken for sequencing was T cells isolated from PBMCs. The chain combines TRBV4-2 with TRBJ2-1; 8 bases agree with TRBD2. The CDR3 region has the DNA TGTGCCAGCAGACGCGGGAGGTACGACAACAATGAGCAGTTCTTC. Protein sequence: CASRRGRYDNNEQFF.